This record looks at one T cell receptor beta chain sequence and its context. Germline trimming cut 5 bases from V and 8 bases from J; bases unmatched to any gene: 9. The V gene's germline CDR1 is SEHNR and CDR2 FQNEAQ (reference sequence). The CDR3 has 15 residues. This sample is drawn from a study of PD-L1 blockade in urothelial cancer. Whole-study context: Median T cell yield from blood was 141,255.

The study collected 1 to 8 samples per patient, pretreatment and on-treatment. Libraries were prepared by immunoSEQ multiplex PCR; TCRdb keeps only in-frame clonotypes and omits some of them. The sample contains approximately 30,000 clones, over 80% of which appear only once. This clonotype was obtained from a man aged 45-65 years with urothelial cancer. The chain combines TRBV7-9 with TRBJ2-1; 10 bases agree with TRBD1. The sample consisted of PBMCs, taken around atezolizumab (anti-PD-L1) treatment. CDR3: CASSGTGVPGDEQFF. CDR3 nucleotide sequence: TGTGCCAGCAGCGGGACAGGGGTGCCCGGCGATGAGCAGTTCTTC.